What follows describes a single T cell receptor (beta chain). Other DNA variants within this sample encode the same CDR3. TCRdb's table, derived via immunoSEQ multiplex PCR, lists solely in-frame clones and lacks some. The data contain about 110,000 clones, roughly four fifths of them seen just once; the ten biggest clones take up 20% to 25%. This sample was included in a study of blood T cell repertoires in COVID-19. Study in general: COVID-19 samples collected from the United States, Italy and Spain covered acute and convalescent phases. Nucleic acid was either cDNA or gDNA, and it came from T cells, B-cell-depleted T cells, or PBMCs.

The CDR3 is 14 residues long. V was pared by 1 base and J by 4 bases, with 8 bases between. From germline, CDR1 is LNHDA and CDR2 SQIVND (reference sequence). Sequences were obtained from peripheral blood. The receptor was isolated from a man between 65 and 85 years old with active or convalescent COVID-19. The chain has TRBV19 and TRBJ1-5; D uncertain. CDR3 sequence: CASSIGGRNQPQHF. CDR3 coding DNA: TGTGCCAGTAGTATAGGCGGCAGAAATCAGCCCCAGCATTTT. Full variable domain (remainder filled in from reference TRBV19 and TRBJ1-5): DGGITQSPKYLFRKEGQNVTLSCEQNLNHDAMYWYRQDPGQGLRLIYYSQIVNDFQKGDIAEGYSVSREKKESFPLTVTSAQKNPTAFYLCASSIGGRNQPQHFGDGTRLSIL.